Listed here are 18 T cell receptor beta chains from one sample, sequenced in a study of T cells after yellow fever vaccination. Using its own MiXCR run on the 5' RACE reads, TCRdb lists one record per CDR3 protein. Here the sample spans a few hundred thousand distinct CDR3 sequences, 18% being singletons. The sample here was PBMCs, taken before the yellow fever booster vaccination. These receptors all stem from a man younger than 35 who received the YFV17D yellow fever vaccine.

This clonotype appeared many times. CDR3 nucleotide sequence: TGCGCCAGCAGCTTCGGCGCGAACAGCTACGAGCAGTACTTC. Translating it yields CASSFGANSYEQYF. The chain employs TRBV5-1 and TRBJ2-7, with D unresolved. CDR3 size: 14 residues. V was clipped by 2 bases and J by 3 bases, with 12 bases between them. Germline values: CDR1 SGHRS, CDR2 YFSETQ.

V gene TRBV20-1 combines with J gene TRBJ1-6; D gene unclear. The CDR3 loop spans 13 amino acids. The V gene's germline CDR1 is DFQATT and CDR2 SNEGSKA (reference sequence). V shed 3 bases and J shed 7 bases, with 10 bases lying between them. The CDR3 DNA follows: TGCAGTGCTAGGATCGAAGTGAATTCACCCCTCCACTTT. It specifies CSARIEVNSPLHF.

The V gene is TRBV6-2 or TRBV6-3, the J gene TRBJ2-5; 7 nucleotides line up with TRBD2. J was trimmed by 10 bases and V by 5 bases; bases with no gene match: 16. CDR1 and CDR2 from the germline V gene are MNHEY and SVGEGT. This CDR3 contains 15 residues. The CDR3 is CASSAVEVFREDQYF. Here the CDR3 DNA reads TGTGCCAGCAGTGCCGTTGAGGTGTTTCGGGAGGACCAGTACTTC.

This clonotype has only a few counts. This rearrangement joins TRBV5-1 to TRBJ1-6; a weak D match, TRBD1 (6 bases). V was pared by 0 bases and J by 7 bases, with 11 bases between. Germline CDR1 and CDR2: SGHRS and YFSETQ. The CDR3 runs to 15 residues. The CDR3 DNA sequence: TGCGCCAGCAGCTTGGAGACAGGCGGAAATTCACCCCTCCACTTT. This sequence encodes CASSLETGGNSPLHF.

The rearrangement uses TRBV2 and TRBJ2-2; perhaps TRBD1 as D (5 bases). The CDR3 runs to 14 residues. V lost 7 bases and J 3 bases, leaving 12 bases between the germline ends. In germline, CDR1 is SNHLY, CDR2 FYNNEI. The CDR3 protein is CASMLDSYTGELFF. CDR3 DNA sequence: TGTGCCAGCATGTTAGACAGTTACACCGGGGAGCTGTTTTTT.

This clonotype was observed a few times. The chain employs TRBV7-6 and TRBJ2-1; D remains unclear. Per the germline V gene, CDR1 is SGHVS and CDR2 is FNYEAQ. This CDR3 comprises 15 residues. The V and J ends lost 1 base and 6 bases respectively, with 13 bases between them. CDR3 protein: CASSLVVSPRNEQFF. The CDR3 DNA sequence: TGTGCCAGCAGCTTAGTGGTGAGCCCACGCAATGAGCAGTTCTTC.

This clonotype was seen at least ten times. V is TRBV5-1 and J is TRBJ2-3; a weak D match, TRBD1 (6 bases). V gave up 0 bases and J gave up 0 bases, with 14 bases separating them. Germline-derived CDR1 and CDR2 are SGHRS and YFSETQ. The CDR3 runs 17 residues. CDR3 sequence (DNA): TGCGCCAGCAGCTTGGGGCCTCGGACAGCAAGCACAGATACGCAGTATTTT. It is translated as CASSLGPRTASTDTQYF.

The chain carries TRBV7-8 and TRBJ2-5; 12 bases fit TRBD2. This CDR3 has 15 residues. Germline CDR1 reads SGHVS; CDR2 reads FQNEAQ. V lost 4 bases and J lost 3; bases outside the gene matches: 3. In DNA, the CDR3 is TGTGCCAGCAGCTCGAGACTAGCGGGGGAAGAGACCCAGTACTTC. Translated: CASSSRLAGEETQYF.

The table lists this clonotype with a few counts. The J gene is TRBJ2-3, the V gene TRBV3-1, with 13 bases identical to TRBD2. After removal of 0 bases from V and 1 base from J, the junction contained 4 bases not matched to a gene. The CDR3 consists of 18 residues. The germline gives CDR1 LGHDT, CDR2 YNNKEL (reference sequence). CDR3 coding DNA: TGTGCCAGCAGCCAAGATCGGGGGACTAGCGGGGGCACAGATACGCAGTATTTT. This sequence encodes CASSQDRGTSGGTDTQYF.

The chain carries TRBV5-4 and TRBJ2-1, with 11 bases matching TRBD2. The CDR3 covers 15 residues. CDR1 and CDR2 (germline): SGHNT, YYREEE (reference sequence). The V segment lost 4 bases and the J segment 9 bases; nucleotides outside the gene matches: 9. The CDR3 DNA sequence: TGTGCCAGCAGCCGATTAGCGGGGGGGCCCAGTGAGCAGTTCTTC. Translated: CASSRLAGGPSEQFF.

This chain uses TRBV29-1 with TRBJ1-1; no clear D. Per the germline V gene, CDR1 is SQVTM and CDR2 is ANQGSEA. The V gene lost 4 bases and the J gene lost 1 base, with 7 bases spanning the gap. The CDR3 is 12 residues long. This chain's CDR3 is CSVGRKNTEAFF. CDR3 in DNA: TGCAGCGTTGGCCGAAAGAACACTGAAGCTTTCTTT.

V is TRBV18 and J is TRBJ2-4; weak D call: TRBD1 (6 bases). This CDR3 is built from 14 residues. The germline V and J ends were trimmed by 6 bases and 7 bases, with 16 bases remaining between them. Germline V lookup: CDR1 KGHSH, CDR2 LQKENI. For the CDR3, the DNA is TGTGCCAGCTCTGCCGGGACAAGGGGCAACATTCAGTACTTC. It translates to CASSAGTRGNIQYF.

This clonotype was seen a few times. V gene TRBV5-1 combines with J gene TRBJ1-4; TRBD1 matches 8 bases. The CDR3 runs 14 residues. V gave up 3 bases and J gave up 8 bases; unmatched junction bases: 6. Germline V lookup: CDR1 SGHRS, CDR2 YFSETQ. This CDR3 is CASSSGTGGEKLFF. The CDR3 coding sequence is TGCGCCAGCAGCTCCGGGACAGGCGGGGAAAAACTGTTTTTT. Complete variable domain (other parts from reference TRBV5-1 and TRBJ1-4): KAGVTQTPRYLIKTRGQQVTLSCSPISGHRSVSWYQQTPGQGLQFLFEYFSETQRNKGNFPGRFSGRQFSNSRSEMNVSTLELGDSALYLCASSSGTGGEKLFFGSGTQLSVL.

This chain links TRBV4-1 with TRBJ2-1; 10 bases match TRBD2. Germline V gene data show CDR1 as MGHRA and CDR2 as YSYEKL. The V segment lost 0 bases and the J segment 7 bases; nucleotides outside the gene matches: 12. The CDR3 has 18 residues. Written as DNA, the CDR3 is TGCGCCAGCAGCCAAGAGACCCCCGAAGCGGGGGGGCCGAATGAGCAGTTCTTC. This codes for CASSQETPEAGGPNEQFF.

J is TRBJ1-1 and V is TRBV6-5, with TRBD1 matching over 9 bases. The CDR3 has 14 amino acids. From germline, CDR1 is MNHEY and CDR2 SVGAGI. V was pared by 7 bases and J by 1 base, with 4 bases of the junction left unmatched. CDR3 sequence: CASIRDRANTEAFF. Here the CDR3 DNA reads TGTGCCAGCATCCGGGACAGGGCGAACACTGAAGCTTTCTTT.

This clonotype has only a few counts. This chain uses TRBV15 with TRBJ2-3; D possibly corresponds to TRBD2 (7 bases). Germline CDR1 LNHNV, CDR2 YYDKDF (reference sequence). CDR3 length equals 14 residues. The V end was cut by 0 bases, the J end by 8 bases, with 12 bases between. The CDR3 loop reads CATSRDRGAGTQYF. In DNA, the CDR3 is TGTGCCACCAGCAGAGACCGGGGGGCGGGTACGCAGTATTTT.

This clonotype has a count of ten or more. This sequence joins TRBV7-9 and TRBJ2-3; no clear D gene. From germline, CDR1 is SEHNR and CDR2 FQNEAQ (reference sequence). V was trimmed by 5 bases and J by 5 bases, leaving 5 bases between them. The CDR3 loop spans 11 amino acids. CDR3 sequence: CASSEGDTQYF. The CDR3 DNA reads as TGTGCCAGCAGCGAAGGAGATACGCAGTATTTT.

The J gene is TRBJ2-3, the V gene TRBV12-3 or TRBV12-4, with D maybe TRBD2 (6 bases). This CDR3 region has 15 residues. With 6 bases removed from V and 3 bases from J, the gap between germline ends came to 16 bases. The CDR3 DNA sequence: TGTGCCAGCAGCCCCTTAGCGGAGAGGACAGATACGCAGTATTTT. It codes for CASSPLAERTDTQYF.